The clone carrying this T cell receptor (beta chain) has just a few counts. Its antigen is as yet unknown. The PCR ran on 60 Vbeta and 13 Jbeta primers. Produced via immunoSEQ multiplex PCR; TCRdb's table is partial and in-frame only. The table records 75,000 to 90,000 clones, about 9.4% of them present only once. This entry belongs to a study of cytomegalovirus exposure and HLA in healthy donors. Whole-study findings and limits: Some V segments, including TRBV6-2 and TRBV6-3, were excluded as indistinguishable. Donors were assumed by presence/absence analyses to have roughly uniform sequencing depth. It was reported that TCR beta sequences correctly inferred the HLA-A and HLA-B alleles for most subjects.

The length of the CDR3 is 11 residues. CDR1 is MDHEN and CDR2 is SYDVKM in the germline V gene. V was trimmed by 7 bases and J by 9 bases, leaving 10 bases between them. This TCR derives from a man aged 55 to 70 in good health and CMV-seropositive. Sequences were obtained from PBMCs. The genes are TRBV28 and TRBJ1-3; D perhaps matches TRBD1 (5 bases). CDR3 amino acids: CASTGGSTIYF. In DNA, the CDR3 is TGTGCCAGCACCGGGGGGAGCACCATATATTTT.